These 27 T cell receptor beta chains originate from one sample sequenced in a study of cytomegalovirus exposure and HLA in healthy donors (dated by TCRdb to 2017 to 2019). The library was produced with the immunoSEQ multiplex PCR assay. For the multiplex PCR, a mixture combining 60 forward primers for TCR Vbeta segments and 13 reverse primers for TCR Jbeta segments was used. The source is immuneACCESS, and TCRdb retained only in-frame sequences with V and J called. Part of the clones is not carried over; for the studies checked, unresolved V genes explain less than half of this, and the remainder is unexplained. The sample table lists approximately 150,000 clones, roughly 68% of them with a count of one. Roughly 4.7% of the sample comes from the top ten. Sequenced input: PBMCs. These receptors were collected from a man between 60 and 70 years old in good health and CMV-seronegative.

The rearrangement joins TRBV7-9 to TRBJ2-2; D is possibly TRBD2 (6 bases). The ends were cut back, 5 bases at V and 3 bases at J, with 13 bases in the middle. Germline V CDR1 and CDR2: SEHNR, FQNEAQ (reference sequence). The CDR3 totals 15 residues. CDR3 amino acids: CASSRGSGYTGELFF. The CDR3 region has the DNA TGTGCCAGCAGCCGGGGGTCAGGGTACACCGGGGAGCTGTTTTTT.

This clone was detected once. The chain combines TRBV19 with TRBJ2-1; the D gene is possibly TRBD2 (5 bases). The CDR3 sequence is 17 residues long. The germline V gene encodes CDR1 LNHDA and CDR2 SQIVND (reference sequence). V lost 2 bases and J lost 7, with 21 bases in between. DNA for the CDR3: TGTGCCAGTAGTATATTAACCCCGGGATGGGATTTTAATGAGCAGTTCTTC. This codes for CASSILTPGWDFNEQFF.

This clone was found a few times. The chain is built from TRBV11-3 and TRBJ1-3, with D uncertain. The CDR3 spans 16 residues. The V end lost 2 bases, the J end lost 0 bases, and 11 bases lay between the germline ends. Looked up from germline, CDR1 is SGHNT and CDR2 is YENEEA. The CDR3 DNA is TGTGCCAGCAGCTTATCAACAGCCGACTCTGGAAACACCATATATTTT. Translation gives CASSLSTADSGNTIYF.

The chain has TRBV28 and TRBJ1-4; TRBD1 matches at 10 bases. J lost 8 bases, V lost 5 bases, and 5 bases had no gene match. Per germline, CDR1 MDHEN and CDR2 SYDVKM. The length of the CDR3 is 14 residues. CDR3 sequence: CASSRTGGAEKLFF. As DNA, the CDR3 is TGTGCCAGCAGTAGGACAGGGGGAGCCGAAAAACTGTTTTTT.

This clone was seen only once. The chain combines TRBV7-2 with TRBJ2-2; D possibly corresponds to TRBD2 (6 bases). Trimming pared 1 base from V and 0 bases from J, leaving 9 bases between. The CDR3 is 16 amino acids. Per the germline V gene, CDR1 is SGHTA and CDR2 is FQGNSA. The DNA of the CDR3 is TGTGCCAGCAGCTTAGATTGGGGGGCGAACACCGGGGAGCTGTTTTTT. This encodes CASSLDWGANTGELFF.

The chain links TRBV9 to TRBJ2-7; 8 bases map to TRBD1. V shed 2 bases and J 3 bases; nucleotides not matched to a gene: 10. Per germline, CDR1 SGDLS and CDR2 YYNGEE. The CDR3 is 16 amino acids. The CDR3 DNA reads TGTGCCAGCAGCGTGGGGGAGGACAGGGAGTTCTACGAGCAGTACTTC. It specifies CASSVGEDREFYEQYF. Complete variable domain (other parts from reference TRBV9 and TRBJ2-7): DSGVTQTPKHLITATGQRVTLRCSPRSGDLSVYWYQQSLDQGLQFLIQYYNGEERAKGNILERFSAQQFPDLHSELNLSSLELGDSALYFCASSVGEDREFYEQYFGPGTRLTVT.

The sample holds a few counts of this clone. V is TRBV2 and J is TRBJ2-1, with 7 bases identical to TRBD1. This CDR3 is 12 amino acids long. Per germline, CDR1 SNHLY and CDR2 FYNNEI. V lost 7 bases to trimming and J lost 8 bases; unmatched junction nucleotides: 5. CDR3 amino acids: CASTRDSHEQFF. CDR3 nucleotides: TGTGCCAGCACCCGGGACAGCCATGAGCAGTTCTTC.

This chain joins TRBV5-6 and TRBJ1-1, with TRBD1 matching 8 bases. In germline, CDR1 is SGHDT, CDR2 YYEEEE. Trimming cost V 6 bases and J 3 bases; bases outside gene matches: 4. The CDR3 is made up of 13 amino acids. The chain's CDR3 is CASTPDRDTEAFF. CDR3 DNA sequence: TGTGCCAGCACCCCGGACAGGGACACTGAAGCTTTCTTT.

CDR3 coding DNA: TGTGCCAGCAGTGATTTCTCTAGCGGAGAACAAGAGACCCAGTACTTC. Translated, it gives CASSDFSSGEQETQYF. The chain carries TRBV25-1 and TRBJ2-5; 7 positions agree with TRBD2. Germline assignment: CDR1 MGHDK and CDR2 SYGVNS. Unmatched junction bases numbered 9, after V lost 3 bases and J lost 2 bases. The CDR3 has 16 amino acids.

This chain uses TRBV7-3 with TRBJ1-3; D is ambiguous. The ends were cut back, 1 base at V and 0 bases at J, with 4 bases in the middle. This CDR3 contains 14 residues. Germline CDR1 and CDR2: SGHTA and FQGTGA. The CDR3 is CASSLSSSGNTIYF. CDR3 bases: TGTGCCAGCAGCTTAAGCAGCTCTGGAAACACCATATATTTT.

This rearrangement joins TRBV13 to TRBJ1-2; 7 nucleotides agree with TRBD1. From germline, CDR1 is PRHDT and CDR2 FYEKMQ (reference sequence). This CDR3 spans 14 amino acids. The J segment lost 0 bases and the V segment lost 3 bases, leaving 1 base of the junction unmatched. The CDR3 DNA sequence: TGTGCCAGCAGCTTGACAGGGTCTAACTATGGCTACACCTTC. It is translated as CASSLTGSNYGYTF.

The J gene is TRBJ2-5, the V gene TRBV6-1; TRBD1 might be the D (6 bases). The V and J ends lost 4 bases and 3 bases respectively, with 9 bases between them. Looked up from germline, CDR1 is MNHNS and CDR2 is SASEGT. This CDR3 is 13 amino acids long. The CDR3 nucleotides are TGTGCCAGCAGTGTCTACAGGGAAGAGACCCAGTACTTC. As protein: CASSVYREETQYF.

The V call is TRBV7-6, the J call TRBJ2-5, with 10 bases aligning to TRBD2. Looked up from germline, CDR1 is SGHVS and CDR2 is FNYEAQ. Unmatched junction bases numbered 8, after V lost 2 bases and J lost 5 bases. This CDR3 comprises 16 residues. The CDR3 region is CASSLWEAGGPETQYF. The CDR3 bases are TGTGCCAGCAGCTTATGGGAAGCGGGAGGGCCGGAGACCCAGTACTTC.

The CDR3 nucleotides are TGTGCCAGCAGCTTGATAGCTGATGAGCAGTTCTTC. It yields the protein CASSLIADEQFF. The chain recombines TRBV5-4 with TRBJ2-1; unclear D gene. The ends were cut back, 1 base at V and 8 bases at J, with 7 bases in the middle. The germline V gene encodes CDR1 SGHNT and CDR2 YYREEE (reference sequence). This CDR3 contains 12 residues.

This CDR3 is CASSLTGVPSYEQYF. CDR3 DNA sequence: TGCGCCAGCAGCCTAACAGGGGTCCCCTCCTACGAGCAGTACTTC. The rearrangement uses TRBV5-1 and TRBJ2-7, with 7 nucleotides matching TRBD1. The CDR3 totals 15 residues. The V gene end was trimmed by 4 bases and the J gene end by 0 bases; junction bases not matched to a gene: 7. Germline V CDR1 and CDR2: SGHRS, YFSETQ.

The chain carries TRBV29-1 and TRBJ2-3; 7 nucleotides match TRBD1. J was trimmed by 0 bases and V by 2 bases; bases with no gene match: 5. Germline CDR1 is SQVTM and CDR2 is ANQGSEA. This CDR3 comprises 15 residues. The CDR3, as DNA: TGCAGCGTTGAAAGAGGGGGCGCAAGCACAGATACGCAGTATTTT. Protein sequence: CSVERGGASTDTQYF.

The chain is built from TRBV5-4 and TRBJ1-3; D might be TRBD1 (5 bases). CDR3 length: 15 residues. Germline-derived CDR1 and CDR2 are SGHNT and YYREEE (reference sequence). Trimming left V 4 bases short and J 0 bases short, with 11 bases between. The CDR3 nucleotides are TGTGCCAGCAGCCGTGACAGCCTCTCTGGAAACACCATATATTTT. It yields the protein CASSRDSLSGNTIYF.

This clone was observed a handful of times. V and J are TRBV5-1 and TRBJ1-1; a possible D gene is TRBD1 (6 bases). The ends were cut back, 1 base at V and 4 bases at J, with 11 bases in the middle. Looked up from germline, CDR1 is SGHRS and CDR2 is YFSETQ. The CDR3 loop spans 14 amino acids. The CDR3 reads CASSLKGQFTEAFF. The DNA of the CDR3 is TGCGCCAGCAGCTTGAAAGGACAGTTCACTGAAGCTTTCTTT.

The chain recombines TRBV1 with TRBJ2-2; the table's D call, TRBD2, has no DNA check behind it. TRBV1 is noted as a pseudogene. The CDR3 is 18 residues long. The CDR3 is CTSSQPPGLAGVIGELFF. CDR3 in DNA: TGCACCAGCAGCCAACCCCCGGGACTAGCGGGTGTCATCGGGGAGCTGTTTTTT.

This clone was observed a single time. V usage is TRBV6-1 and J usage is TRBJ1-5; a weak D match, TRBD1 (5 bases). Trimming took off 5 bases at V and 1 base at J, with 9 bases between the two ends. The CDR3 has 14 residues. Germline CDR1 and CDR2: MNHNS and SASEGT. CDR3 DNA sequence: TGTGCCAGCAGTCCCGGGGGGAGCAATCAGCCCCAGCATTTT. It translates to CASSPGGSNQPQHF.

The chain uses TRBV28 and TRBJ1-4, with a tentative D call TRBD1 (6 bases). Germline V CDR1 and CDR2: MDHEN, SYDVKM. This CDR3 spans 15 amino acids. The germline V and J ends were trimmed by 5 bases and 8 bases, with 18 bases remaining between them. CDR3 protein: CASSAPGAPGEKLFF. DNA for the CDR3: TGTGCCAGCAGTGCGCCAGGGGCCCCTGGGGAAAAACTGTTTTTT.

This clone was counted a single time. J is TRBJ2-5 and V is TRBV5-4; TRBD2 might be the D (5 bases). Germline CDR1 is SGHNT and CDR2 is YYREEE (reference sequence). V lost 0 bases and J 5 bases, leaving 11 bases between the germline ends. The CDR3 contains 14 residues. In DNA form, the CDR3 reads TGTGCCAGCAGCTTGGACCCGACGGGGGAGACCCAGTACTTC. This encodes CASSLDPTGETQYF. Filled out from reference TRBV5-4 and TRBJ2-5, the complete variable domain reads ETGVTQSPTHLIKTRGQQVTLRCSSQSGHNTVSWYQQALGQGPQFIFQYYREEENGRGNFPPRFSGLQFPNYSSELNVNALELDDSALYLCASSLDPTGETQYFGPGTRLLVL.

This clone appeared a single time. This sequence joins TRBV30 and TRBJ1-5, with D maybe TRBD1 (5 bases). Germline CDR1 GTSNPN, CDR2 SVGIG (reference sequence). V lost 5 bases and J 2 bases, leaving 16 bases between the germline ends. The CDR3 totals 15 residues. The CDR3 DNA reads TGTGCCTGGGTCAATGGGCAGGGCGGCAATCAGCCCCAGCATTTT. This translates into CAWVNGQGGNQPQHF. The whole variable domain, remainder taken from reference TRBV30 and TRBJ1-5, is SQTIHQWPATLVQPVGSPLSLECTVEGTSNPNLYWYRQAAGRGLQLLFYSVGIGQISSEVPQNLSASRPQDRQFILSSKKLLLSDSGFYLCAWVNGQGGNQPQHFGDGTRLSIL.

This chain joins TRBV6-1 and TRBJ2-5; 9 nucleotides match TRBD1. Germline CDR1 and CDR2: MNHNS and SASEGT. J was trimmed by 0 bases and V by 3 bases; bases with no gene match: 11. The CDR3 runs 18 residues. The chain's CDR3 is CASSEGQGFPRNQETQYF. The CDR3 DNA reads as TGTGCCAGCAGTGAGGGACAGGGATTCCCAAGAAACCAAGAGACCCAGTACTTC.

The CDR3 DNA reads as TGTGCCATCAGTGCTCTCCCCCCTCTAGTGGCGGGTAGCGAGCAGTACTTC. This gives the protein CAISALPPLVAGSEQYF. The genes are TRBV10-3 and TRBJ2-7; maybe TRBD2 (5 bases). The germline V gene has CDR1 ENHRY and CDR2 SYGVKD. Trimming stripped 4 bases from V and 6 bases from J, with 25 bases between. The CDR3 covers 17 residues.

This clone was detected once. The rearrangement links TRBV7-2 to TRBJ2-7, with TRBD1 as a possible D gene (5 bases). There are 14 residues in the CDR3. V lost 3 bases and J 4 bases, leaving 13 bases between the germline ends. Germline CDR1 and CDR2: SGHTA and FQGNSA. The CDR3 coding sequence is TGTGCCAGCAGCTTTCGGGCAGACAGTTACGAGCAGTACTTC. Translation gives CASSFRADSYEQYF.

J is TRBJ2-2 and V is TRBV10-3; 9 positions match TRBD2. The CDR3 runs 15 residues. The germline V gene has CDR1 ENHRY and CDR2 SYGVKD. V was pared by 3 bases and J by 5 bases, with 4 bases of the junction left unmatched. CDR3 DNA sequence: TGTGCCATCAGTGATTTAGCGGGAGCGACCGGGGAGCTGTTTTTT. Protein product: CAISDLAGATGELFF.